The 12 T cell receptor beta chains below come from one sample, sequenced in a study of blood T cells in healthy people across ages. A second PCR of roughly 7 to 11 cycles used a sample-barcoded 5' primer and a J-beta primer mix. TCRdb processed the 5' RACE reads anew with MiXCR; each CDR3 protein has one entry. The data hold hundreds of thousands of distinct CDR3 sequences, with approximately 39% observed a single time. Input material: blood. The source is an older woman in good health.

This chain links TRBV5-1 with TRBJ2-4, with TRBD2 identical over 11 bases. V gave up 4 bases and J gave up 7 bases; unmatched junction bases: 10. The length of the CDR3 is 16 residues. CDR1 and CDR2 from the germline V gene are SGHRS and YFSETQ. The CDR3 loop reads CASSTPLAGGENIQYF. The CDR3 nucleotides are TGCGCCAGCAGCACCCCCCTAGCGGGAGGTGAGAACATTCAGTACTTC.

This clonotype was recorded at least ten times. The rearrangement uses TRBV29-1 and TRBJ2-1, with 9 bases lining up with TRBD2. The germline CDR1 and CDR2 sequences are SQVTM and ANQGSEA. The CDR3 runs 14 residues. V was clipped by 4 bases and J by 7 bases; unmatched bases: 8. CDR3 protein: CSVGGAGGGNEQFF. The CDR3, as DNA: TGCAGCGTTGGTGGGGCGGGAGGGGGGAATGAGCAGTTCTTC.

The gene calls are TRBV12-5 and TRBJ2-3; D is perhaps TRBD2 (5 bases). V lost 5 bases and J 0 bases, leaving 9 bases between the germline ends. The CDR3 is made up of 14 amino acids. Germline values: CDR1 LGHNT, CDR2 FRNRAP. The CDR3, as DNA: TGTGCTAGTGGTACTGGAGGAAGCACAGATACGCAGTATTTT. It translates to CASGTGGSTDTQYF.

This clonotype has a handful of counts. The chain carries TRBV12-3 or TRBV12-4 and TRBJ2-3; 8 nucleotides line up with TRBD2. Germline trimming cut 8 bases from V and 0 bases from J; bases unmatched to any gene: 7. The CDR3 contains 15 residues. The CDR3 DNA sequence: TGTGCCAGCCATACTAGCGGAGCTAGCACAGATACGCAGTATTTT. It yields the protein CASHTSGASTDTQYF.

The table lists this clonotype with a few counts. The rearrangement joins TRBV28 to TRBJ1-2, with 7 bases identical to TRBD1. The CDR3 length is 14 residues. Germline V gene data show CDR1 as MDHEN and CDR2 as SYDVKM. V lost 1 base, J lost 5 bases, and 4 bases stayed unmatched. CDR3 protein: CASSLSTGVYGYTF. For the CDR3, the DNA is TGTGCCAGCAGTTTATCCACAGGGGTTTATGGCTACACCTTC.

At least ten counts were recorded for this clonotype. The chain carries TRBV6-5 and TRBJ2-1, with 8 nucleotides matching TRBD2. This CDR3 region has 14 residues. V dropped 6 bases and J dropped 12; count of bases not matched to a gene: 13. Germline-derived CDR1 and CDR2 are MNHEY and SVGAGI. The CDR3 is CASSSSGDPRGQFF. The CDR3 coding sequence is TGTGCCAGCAGCAGTAGCGGGGACCCCCGAGGGCAGTTCTTC.

The chain uses TRBV29-1 and TRBJ2-3; 10 bases line up with TRBD2. CDR1 is SQVTM and CDR2 is ANQGSEA in the germline V gene. The V segment lost 3 bases and the J segment 11 bases; nucleotides outside the gene matches: 14. The CDR3 is 15 residues long. CDR3: CSVEVASGGPPQQYF. In nucleotides, the CDR3 is TGCAGCGTTGAGGTTGCTAGCGGGGGACCTCCCCAGCAGTATTTT.

The chain combines TRBV7-6 with TRBJ2-7; D is tentatively TRBD1 or TRBD2 (5 bases each). CDR3 length: 16 residues. V was shortened by 2 bases and J by 1 base, with 15 bases between the two germline ends. Looked up from germline, CDR1 is SGHVS and CDR2 is FNYEAQ. The CDR3 bases are TGTGCCAGCAGCTTACCCCGGGACGGATATTCCTACGAGCAGTACTTC. This codes for CASSLPRDGYSYEQYF.

This chain uses TRBV11-2 with TRBJ2-5, with 7 bases aligning to TRBD2. Germline-derived CDR1 and CDR2 are SGHAT and FQNNGV. CDR3 length: 17 residues. After removal of 0 bases from V and 11 bases from J, the junction contained 18 bases not matched to a gene. The CDR3 nucleotides read TGTGCCAGCAGCTTAGACTGGGGGACTATCACCAGGAATGAGCAGTACTTC. It codes for CASSLDWGTITRNEQYF.

This clonotype was detected a few times. CDR3 region: CASSPKSLTDTQYF. CDR3 coding DNA: TGTGCCAGCTCCCCGAAGTCGCTCACAGATACGCAGTATTTT. V is TRBV27 and J is TRBJ2-3; no reliable D call. The germline V gene encodes CDR1 MNHEY and CDR2 SMNVEV (reference sequence). The CDR3 is made up of 14 amino acids. V dropped 8 bases and J dropped 2 bases, with 14 bases sitting between them.

The rearrangement joins TRBV12-3 or TRBV12-4 to TRBJ1-2; D call uncertain. There are 13 residues in the CDR3. Trimming stripped 7 bases from V and 3 bases from J, with 12 bases between. The CDR3 here is CASIPWTYYGYTF. DNA for the CDR3: TGTGCCAGCATCCCTTGGACTTACTATGGCTACACCTTC.

This clonotype has at least ten counts. The rearrangement joins TRBV10-3 to TRBJ2-5, with 10 bases aligning to TRBD1. CDR3 length: 17 residues. V lost 0 bases to trimming and J lost 2 bases; unmatched junction nucleotides: 6. CDR1 is ENHRY, CDR2 SYGVKD, per germline. The CDR3 loop reads CAISESGQGVRQETQYF. DNA of the CDR3: TGTGCCATCAGTGAGTCCGGACAGGGGGTCCGACAAGAGACCCAGTACTTC.